This TCR beta chain is drawn from a study of cytomegalovirus exposure and HLA in healthy donors. The PCR had 60 Vbeta and 13 Jbeta primers. The assay was immunoSEQ multiplex PCR, and TCRdb's table has in-frame clones only and misses some. The sample carries 270,000 or so clones, approximately 90% recorded once. Germline CDR1 and CDR2: MNHEY and SMNVEV (reference sequence). This CDR3 contains 16 residues. V was clipped by 1 base and J by 0 bases, with 12 bases between them. Source material: PBMCs. The gene calls are TRBV27 and TRBJ1-1; possibly TRBD1 for D (6 bases). The sequence came from a man aged 35 to 55 in good health and CMV-seropositive. The CDR3 region is CASSLFLDSLNTEAFF. The CDR3 nucleotides are TGTGCCAGCAGTTTATTCTTGGACAGCCTGAACACTGAAGCTTTCTTT.